A single sample gave rise to the 21 T cell receptor beta chains below, sequenced in a study of early T cells in non-severe SARS-CoV-2 infection. TCRdb fed the 5' RACE reads into MiXCR, producing one record per CDR3 protein. The sample consists of tens of thousands of distinct CDR3 sequences, approximately 5.6% of them appearing once. Sequencing was carried out using whole blood. Source of these receptors: an adult who was a healthcare worker with PCR-confirmed SARS-CoV-2 infection or an uninfected control (not recorded which).

This clonotype was found many times. The chain uses TRBV4-1 and TRBJ1-2, with D possibly being TRBD1 (6 bases). The CDR3 sequence is 15 residues long. Trimming removed 2 bases at V and 0 bases at J, with 10 bases between. Germline V gene lookup returns CDR1 MGHRA and CDR2 YSYEKL. The CDR3 loop reads CASSQWDTSNYGYTF. In DNA form, the CDR3 reads TGCGCCAGCAGCCAATGGGACACCTCTAACTATGGCTACACCTTC.

This clonotype was seen repeatedly, ten times or more. V and J are TRBV20-1 and TRBJ2-3, with TRBD2 matching 15 bases. The CDR3 contains 18 residues. V was clipped by 7 bases and J by 0 bases; unmatched bases: 11. Germline V gene sequence: CDR1 DFQATT, CDR2 SNEGSKA (reference sequence). CDR3 sequence reads: CSVRGTSGRTTSTDTQYF. The DNA for the CDR3 is TGCAGTGTCAGGGGGACTAGCGGGAGGACGACTAGCACAGATACGCAGTATTTT.

This clonotype was seen ten or more times. The chain recombines TRBV20-1 with TRBJ2-1, with D uncertain. The V gene lost 4 bases and the J gene lost 9 bases, with 13 bases spanning the gap. Germline CDR1 reads DFQATT; CDR2 reads SNEGSKA (reference sequence). This CDR3 has 12 amino acids. The chain's CDR3 is CSAIVELREQFF. Written as DNA, the CDR3 is TGCAGTGCTATAGTCGAGCTGCGTGAGCAGTTCTTC.

This clonotype was observed at least ten times. The J gene is TRBJ2-5, the V gene TRBV30, with 14 nucleotides matching TRBD2. This CDR3 has 15 amino acids. Germline V lookup: CDR1 GTSNPN, CDR2 SVGIG (reference sequence). After removal of 2 bases from V and 5 bases from J, the junction contained 4 bases not matched to a gene. The CDR3 protein is CAWSMGLAGAETQYF. CDR3 bases: TGTGCCTGGAGTATGGGACTAGCGGGAGCTGAGACCCAGTACTTC.

This clonotype showed up many times. The rearrangement joins TRBV7-2 to TRBJ2-1; D gene uncertain. The CDR3 is 12 residues long. The germline V gene encodes CDR1 SGHTA and CDR2 FQGNSA. Trimming stripped 8 bases from V and 1 base from J, with 6 bases between. Written as DNA, the CDR3 is TGTGCCAGCGCCTTATCCTACAATGAGCAGTTCTTC. Amino acids: CASALSYNEQFF. Full variable domain (remainder filled in from reference TRBV7-2 and TRBJ2-1): GAGVSQSPSNKVTEKGKDVELRCDPISGHTALYWYRQSLGQGLEFLIYFQGNSAPDKSGLPSDRFSAERTGGSVSTLTIQRTQQEDSAVYLCASALSYNEQFFGPGTRLTVL.

This clonotype showed up many times. CDR3 sequence reads: CASHPGQANTDTQYF. In nucleotides, the CDR3 is TGTGCCAGTCATCCGGGACAGGCGAACACAGATACGCAGTATTTT. The chain joins TRBV6-6 to TRBJ2-3; TRBD1 aligns across 8 bases. Germline CDR1 reads MNHNY; CDR2 reads SVGAGI (reference sequence). V shed 9 bases and J 2 bases; nucleotides not matched to a gene: 10. This CDR3 has 15 amino acids.

This clonotype was detected ten times or more. V and J are TRBV11-2 and TRBJ2-7; TRBD2 agrees at 12 bases. The CDR3 consists of 17 residues. Trimming took 5 bases from V and 5 from J; bases not matched to a gene: 13. Looked up from germline, CDR1 is SGHAT and CDR2 is FQNNGV. CDR3 protein: CASSPLLTSGSLNEQYF. The CDR3 region has the DNA TGTGCCAGCAGCCCGCTATTGACTAGCGGGAGTTTAAACGAGCAGTACTTC.

This clonotype was counted many times. This CDR3 is CASSLTTGGTNYGYTF. CDR3 coding DNA: TGTGCCAGCAGCTTAACAACAGGGGGCACTAACTATGGCTACACCTTC. The chain recombines TRBV7-2 with TRBJ1-2; 9 bases agree with TRBD1. V dropped 2 bases and J dropped 0; count of bases not matched to a gene: 4. Germline lookup yields CDR1 SGHTA and CDR2 FQGNSA. This CDR3 is built from 16 residues.

This clonotype was counted only a few times. This sequence joins TRBV7-8 and TRBJ1-2, with TRBD1 identical over 10 bases. J was trimmed by 4 bases and V by 1 base; bases with no gene match: 3. Germline loops: CDR1 SGHVS, CDR2 FQNEAQ. CDR3 length: 15 residues. CDR3 loop: CASSLGTGGPYGYTF. CDR3 DNA sequence: TGTGCCAGCAGCTTAGGGACAGGGGGACCCTATGGCTACACCTTC.

This clonotype was found many times. The chain combines TRBV20-1 with TRBJ2-2; weak D call: TRBD1 (5 bases). The CDR3 contains 14 residues. Trimming shortened V by 5 bases and J by 0 bases, and 10 bases separated the two germline ends. Germline V gene sequence: CDR1 DFQATT, CDR2 SNEGSKA (reference sequence). CDR3 DNA: TGCAGTGCTGTGGACAACGCGAACACCGGGGAGCTGTTTTTT. This sequence encodes CSAVDNANTGELFF.

The chain links TRBV19 to TRBJ2-7; D possibly corresponds to TRBD2 (6 bases). The CDR3 extends over 14 amino acids. The germline gives CDR1 LNHDA, CDR2 SQIVND (reference sequence). Trimming shortened V by 3 bases and J by 2 bases, and 11 bases separated the two germline ends. CDR3 bases: TGTGCCAGTAGTATCGGGACGGGGGCCTACGAGCAGTACTTC. Translation gives CASSIGTGAYEQYF. The full variable domain, in which reference TRBV19 and TRBJ2-7 provide the parts outside the CDR3, is DGGITQSPKYLFRKEGQNVTLSCEQNLNHDAMYWYRQDPGQGLRLIYYSQIVNDFQKGDIAEGYSVSREKKESFPLTVTSAQKNPTAFYLCASSIGTGAYEQYFGPGTRLTVT.

This clonotype was recorded at least ten times. This chain uses TRBV6-1 with TRBJ2-1; 8 bases fit TRBD1. The CDR3 runs 16 residues. With 4 bases clipped from V and 6 bases from J, the junction kept 11 bases outside the gene matches. Germline CDR1 and CDR2: MNHNS and SASEGT. The CDR3 is CASSVSRAGGINEQFF. The DNA for the CDR3 is TGTGCCAGCAGTGTCAGTAGGGCAGGGGGCATCAATGAGCAGTTCTTC.

This clonotype showed up many times. The chain joins TRBV13 to TRBJ1-3, with D hard to call. V dropped 5 bases and J dropped 0 bases, with 8 bases sitting between them. CDR3 length equals 14 residues. Germline V gives CDR1 PRHDT, CDR2 FYEKMQ (reference sequence). The CDR3 nucleotides read TGTGCCAGCAGCAGGCGGAACTCTGGAAACACCATATATTTT. Its translation is CASSRRNSGNTIYF. The whole variable domain, remainder taken from reference TRBV13 and TRBJ1-3, is AAGVIQSPRHLIKEKRETATLKCYPIPRHDTVYWYQQGPGQDPQFLISFYEKMQSDKGSIPDRFSAQQFSDYHSELNMSSLELGDSALYFCASSRRNSGNTIYFGEGSWLTVV.

This chain links TRBV18 with TRBJ2-7; D gene ambiguous. Trimming left V 3 bases short and J 0 bases short, with 12 bases between. CDR1 KGHSH and CDR2 LQKENI come from the germline V gene. CDR3 length: 15 residues. CDR3 sequence reads: CASSPPVTASYEQYF. The CDR3 DNA follows: TGTGCCAGCTCACCTCCTGTAACGGCCTCCTACGAGCAGTACTTC. Variable domain in full (rest from reference TRBV18 and TRBJ2-7): NAGVMQNPRHLVRRRGQEARLRCSPMKGHSHVYWYRQLPEEGLKFMVYLQKENIIDESGMPKERFSAEFPKEGPSILRIQQVVRGDSAAYFCASSPPVTASYEQYFGPGTRLTVT.

This clonotype was picked up a small number of times. V is TRBV18 and J is TRBJ1-1; D not resolved. This CDR3 is 13 amino acids long. Trimming removed 5 bases from V and 0 bases from J, with 7 bases in between. CDR1 and CDR2 (germline): KGHSH, LQKENI. This CDR3 reads CASSTDMNTEAFF. As DNA, the CDR3 is TGTGCCAGCTCAACGGATATGAACACTGAAGCTTTCTTT.

The table lists this clonotype with many counts. V gene TRBV20-1 combines with J gene TRBJ1-2; D may be TRBD1 (5 bases). The V gene's germline CDR1 is DFQATT and CDR2 SNEGSKA (reference sequence). Trimming shortened V by 5 bases and J by 2 bases, and 9 bases separated the two germline ends. The CDR3 runs to 12 residues. The CDR3 spells CSAGRDNYGYTF. The CDR3 coding sequence is TGCAGTGCTGGCCGGGACAACTATGGCTACACCTTC.

Ten or more counts support this clonotype. The chain employs TRBV6-5 and TRBJ1-6; unclear D gene. The germline V gene has CDR1 MNHEY and CDR2 SVGAGI. Trimming pared 0 bases from V and 9 bases from J, leaving 12 bases between. There are 15 residues in the CDR3. In DNA form, the CDR3 reads TGTGCCAGCAGTTACTCGCCGGCCGGTGGTTCACCCCTCCACTTT. Translating gives CASSYSPAGGSPLHF.

This clonotype was observed many times. The V call is TRBV7-9, the J call TRBJ2-5, with D possibly being TRBD1 (5 bases). CDR1 and CDR2 from the germline V gene are SEHNR and FQNEAQ (reference sequence). This CDR3 contains 13 residues. The V and J ends lost 3 bases and 3 bases respectively, with 8 bases between them. Here the CDR3 reads CASSFLQEETQYF. CDR3 sequence (DNA): TGTGCCAGCAGCTTTTTACAGGAAGAGACCCAGTACTTC.

V gene TRBV27 combines with J gene TRBJ2-5; D unclear. Germline V gene sequence: CDR1 MNHEY, CDR2 SMNVEV (reference sequence). V lost 0 bases, J lost 0 bases, and 8 bases lay in between. The CDR3 is 15 amino acids. The CDR3 reads CASSLSRRNQETQYF. The CDR3 bases are TGTGCCAGCAGTTTATCGCGCCGGAACCAAGAGACCCAGTACTTC.

This clonotype was detected only a few times. The rearrangement joins TRBV5-1 to TRBJ2-5; D not certain. The CDR3 covers 11 residues. V lost 4 bases to trimming and J lost 1 base, with 2 bases between them. The germline V gene encodes CDR1 SGHRS and CDR2 YFSETQ. CDR3 protein: CASSRQETQYF. The CDR3 nucleotides are TGCGCCAGCAGCCGCCAAGAGACCCAGTACTTC. The entire variable domain, with the rest obtained from reference TRBV5-1 and TRBJ2-5, is as follows: KAGVTQTPRYLIKTRGQQVTLSCSPISGHRSVSWYQQTPGQGLQFLFEYFSETQRNKGNFPGRFSGRQFSNSRSEMNVSTLELGDSALYLCASSRQETQYFGPGTRLLVL.

At least ten counts were recorded for this clonotype. The chain joins TRBV30 to TRBJ1-4; D is undetermined. V was pared by 0 bases and J by 7 bases, with 6 bases between. The CDR3 is made up of 12 amino acids. The V gene's germline CDR1 is GTSNPN and CDR2 SVGIG (reference sequence). CDR3 bases: TGTGCCTGGAGTGTACTGCGTGAAAAACTGTTTTTT. It translates to CAWSVLREKLFF.